This TCR beta chain was profiled in a study of blood T cells in healthy people across ages. Trimming took off 1 base at V and 2 bases at J, with 14 bases between the two ends. The CDR3 is 15 residues long. CDR1 and CDR2 (germline): DFQATT, SNEGSKA (reference sequence). The authors isolated at least 7 million PBMCs per sample. Combining a sample-barcoded 5' primer with a J-beta primer mix, a second PCR ran for about 6 to 11 cycles. TCRdb analysed the 5' RACE reads with MiXCR anew, one entry per CDR3 protein. The sample has 1.5 million to 1.8 million distinct CDR3 sequences, 35% to 45% seen once. The rearrangement joins TRBV20-1 to TRBJ1-1, with no clear D. The sequenced sample was blood. This TCR came from a woman under 30 in good health. CDR3 amino acids: CSARAHVSYNTEAFF. The CDR3 nucleotides read TGCAGTGCTAGAGCCCACGTCAGCTACAACACTGAAGCTTTCTTT.